Listed below are T cell receptor beta chains from one sample, sequenced in a study of control samples from healthy donors and cancer patients. TCRdb keeps only in-frame clones here, not all; method: immunoSEQ multiplex PCR. In the table there are some 220,000 clones, around 94% of which are singletons. The sequenced sample was blood. The origin of the receptors is a man aged 50 to 59 in good health. The CDR3 runs from the conserved cysteine through the conserved F or W. The D gene is left open where the match is weak. Clone sizes are given selectively: once, few, many, or a class where the clone is expanded.

CDR3 length	V gene	D gene	J gene	clone size	CDR3 protein	CDR3 DNA
14	TRBV5-1	-	TRBJ1-3	-	CASSLDLTGNTIYF	TGCGCCAGCAGCTTGGATCTTACTGGAAACACCATATATTTT
16	TRBV3-1/TRBV3-2	-	TRBJ2-1	-	CASSQEWSVSYNEQFF	TGTGCCAGCAGCCAAGAGTGGAGCGTCTCCTACAATGAGCAGTTCTTC
13	TRBV2	TRBD1	TRBJ1-2	-	CASRPGQGDGYTF	TGTGCCAGCAGGCCGGGACAGGGTGATGGCTACACCTTC
15	TRBV2	TRBD1	TRBJ2-5	once	CARNAGQGLKETQYF	TGTGCCAGAAACGCAGGACAGGGGCTAAAGGAGACCCAGTACTTC
14	TRBV7-9	-	TRBJ1-4	-	CASSYTAGNEKLFF	TGTGCCAGCAGCTATACGGCAGGAAATGAAAAACTGTTTTTT
13	TRBV2	-	TRBJ1-1	-	CASLRQLNTEAFF	TGTGCCAGCCTGAGACAGCTGAACACTGAAGCTTTCTTT
17	TRBV7-9	TRBD1	TRBJ2-6	-	CASSLKGQGLGANVLTF	TGTGCCAGCAGCTTAAAGGGACAGGGCCTGGGGGCCAACGTCCTGACTTTC
14	TRBV6-5	-	TRBJ2-2	-	CASSYSLDRGELFF	TGTGCCAGCAGTTACTCTCTCGACAGGGGGGAGCTGTTTTTT
14	TRBV6-5	TRBD1	TRBJ2-1	-	CASSYRTGYNEQFF	TGTGCCAGCAGTTACAGGACAGGCTACAATGAGCAGTTCTTC
14	TRBV4-1	-	TRBJ1-3	-	CASSQTGSGNTIYF	TGCGCCAGCAGCCAAACAGGTTCTGGAAACACCATATATTTT
17	TRBV4-1	-	TRBJ2-3	-	CASSQEGQPSSTDTQYF	TGCGCCAGCAGCCAGGAGGGACAACCCTCTAGCACAGATACGCAGTATTTT
12	TRBV3-1/TRBV3-2	-	TRBJ2-7	-	CASSPSGSEQYF	TGTGCCAGCAGCCCCAGTGGAAGCGAGCAGTACTTC
15	TRBV6-2/TRBV6-3	-	TRBJ1-4	-	CASSTPAFTREKLFF	TGTGCCAGCAGTACGCCGGCCTTCACGCGGGAAAAACTGTTTTTT
12	TRBV6-4	-	TRBJ1-2	-	CARLPGMCGYTF	TGTGCCAGATTACCAGGTATGTGTGGCTACACCTTC
10	TRBV6-4	-	TRBJ1-1	-	CASSDSAWFF	TGTGCCAGCAGTGACTCAGCGTGGTTCTTT
16	TRBV24-1	-	TRBJ2-2	once	CATSDFGITNTGELFF	TGTGCCACCAGTGATTTTGGGATTACGAACACCGGGGAGCTGTTTTTT
14	TRBV5-4	-	TRBJ2-2	-	CASSAGEVPGELFF	TGTGCCAGCAGCGCAGGAGAAGTCCCCGGGGAGCTGTTTTTT
14	TRBV6-1	TRBD2	TRBJ2-2	-	CASSESGGTGELFF	TGTGCCAGCAGTGAATCGGGGGGAACCGGGGAGCTGTTTTTT
15	TRBV6-2/TRBV6-3	-	TRBJ1-2	-	CASSYSQGGSYGYTF	TGTGCCAGCAGTTACAGTCAGGGCGGTAGCTATGGCTACACCTTC
15	TRBV5-1	TRBD1	TRBJ1-2	-	CASSGLDRDPYGYTF	TGCGCCAGCAGCGGCCTCGACAGGGATCCCTATGGCTACACCTTC
15	TRBV15	-	TRBJ1-4	-	CATSRAGEGNEKLFF	TGTGCCACCAGCAGAGCTGGGGAGGGCAATGAAAAGCTGTTTTTT
17	TRBV3-1/TRBV3-2	TRBD1	TRBJ1-5	-	CASSQGGQGASNQPQHF	TGTGCCAGCAGCCAAGGGGGGCAGGGGGCGAGCAATCAGCCCCAGCATTTT
13	TRBV24-1	TRBD1	TRBJ1-2	-	CATSDRTGYGYTF	TGTGCCACCAGTGACAGGACAGGGTATGGCTACACCTTC
15	TRBV7-2	TRBD1	TRBJ1-1	few	CASSPYLTGNSEAFF	TGTGCCAGCAGCCCCTACCTGACAGGGAACTCTGAAGCTTTCTTT
14	TRBV28	-	TRBJ1-1	-	CASSPPASIGEAFF	TGTGCCAGCAGCCCCCCGGCCTCAATAGGTGAAGCTTTCTTT
15	TRBV10-3	TRBD2	TRBJ2-5	-	CAILLGLAGEETQYF	TGTGCCATACTACTCGGACTAGCGGGGGAAGAGACCCAGTACTTC
19	TRBV19	TRBD2	TRBJ2-1	-	CASSIARTSGGPSYNEQFF	TGTGCCAGTAGTATAGCCCGGACTAGCGGGGGCCCTTCCTACAATGAGCAGTTCTTC
15	TRBV28	-	TRBJ1-2	-	CASSSPGGPEAGYTF	TGTGCCAGCAGTTCCCCCGGGGGGCCGGAGGCCGGCTACACCTTC
12	TRBV7-9	-	TRBJ1-4	once	CASSLREEKLFF	TGTGCCAGCAGCTTAAGGGAGGAAAAACTGTTTTTT
16	TRBV5-1	-	TRBJ1-6	-	CASSLEQVLGNSPLHF	TGCGCCAGCAGCCTAGAACAGGTGTTGGGAAATTCACCCCTCCACTTT
15	TRBV3-1/TRBV3-2	TRBD1	TRBJ1-2	-	CASSQEGQGALGYTF	TGTGCCAGCAGCCAGGAAGGACAGGGGGCGCTTGGCTACACCTTC
14	TRBV14	TRBD2	TRBJ2-1	-	CASSRQLAENEQFF	TGTGCCAGCAGCCGACAACTAGCGGAGAATGAGCAGTTCTTC
15	TRBV2	-	TRBJ1-3	-	CASRTLGSNGNTIYF	TGTGCCAGTAGGACTTTAGGATCAAATGGAAACACCATATATTTT
13	TRBV11-2	-	TRBJ1-2	-	CASSQSRNYGYTF	TGTGCCAGCAGCCAGTCGCGGAACTATGGCTACACCTTC
14	TRBV24-1	-	TRBJ2-4	-	CATRPGAAKNIQYF	TGTGCCACCAGGCCGGGTGCAGCCAAAAACATTCAGTACTTC
15	TRBV5-8	-	TRBJ1-3	few	CASSPRTLGGNTIYF	TGTGCCAGCAGCCCGCGGACCTTAGGGGGAAACACCATATATTTT
13	TRBV7-2	-	TRBJ2-7	-	CASSFGVSYEQYF	TGTGCCAGCAGCTTTGGGGTCTCCTACGAGCAGTACTTC
13	TRBV11-3	-	TRBJ2-7	-	CASSPGATYEQYF	TGTGCCAGCAGCCCTGGGGCCACCTACGAGCAGTACTTC
12	TRBV6-6	-	TRBJ1-1	-	CASSPPNAEAFF	TGTGCCAGCAGTCCACCCAACGCTGAAGCTTTCTTT
12	TRBV6-6	-	TRBJ2-3	-	CASTNFPDTQYF	TGTGCCAGTACCAATTTTCCCGATACGCAGTATTTT
15	TRBV6-5	-	TRBJ1-5	-	CASRTPQGSNQPQHF	TGTGCCAGCAGGACTCCCCAGGGTAGCAATCAGCCCCAGCATTTT
16	TRBV9	-	TRBJ2-3	-	CASSLRGDSGTDTQYF	TGTGCCAGCAGCCTTCGGGGTGATAGCGGCACAGATACGCAGTATTTT
17	TRBV27	TRBD1	TRBJ2-5	-	CASSQGQGSSTQETQYF	TGTGCCAGCAGTCAGGGACAGGGGAGCTCAACGCAAGAGACCCAGTACTTC
13	TRBV15	-	TRBJ2-5	-	CATSKERQETQYF	TGTGCCACCAGCAAAGAGAGGCAAGAGACCCAGTACTTC
15	TRBV11-2	TRBD2	TRBJ2-7	-	CASSPAGLLSYEQYF	TGTGCCAGCAGCCCAGCGGGGCTCCTATCCTACGAGCAGTACTTC